This TCR beta chain comes out of a study of response to subunit inactivated influenza vaccine. TCRdb re-analysed the RT-PCR reads in MiXCR, keeping a single row per CDR3 protein. The sample yields around 490,000 distinct CDR3 sequences, 7.6% seen once. The CDR3 totals 14 residues. Trimming at V came to 3 bases and at J to 0 bases, leaving 4 bases not matched to a gene. Germline assignment: CDR1 DFQATT and CDR2 SNEGSKA (reference sequence). The table lists this clonotype with a few counts. The receptor comes from a man between 50 and 69 years old who received an inactivated influenza vaccine. The specimen was PBMCs from blood, collected roughly 24 months after vaccination. The chain recombines TRBV20-1 with TRBJ2-5, with TRBD2 matching 7 bases. Written as DNA, the CDR3 is TGCAGTGCTAGTTCCGGGGGGAACCAAGAGACCCAGTACTTC. It codes for CSASSGGNQETQYF.